The clone carrying this TCR beta chain was recorded a few times. Treatment specified: oral pan-JAK inhibitor, 5-10 mg twice daily. As the sequencing template, cDNA was produced by extracting RNA and reverse transcribing it. Here immunoSEQ multiplex PCR was the method, and the copy in TCRdb shows in-frame clones only, minus some. The data hold 200,000 to 250,000 clones, with about 50% observed a single time. This sample is part of a study of CD8+ T cells in alopecia areata. From germline, CDR1 is LGHNA and CDR2 YSLEER. The V end was cut by 0 bases, the J end by 5 bases, with 11 bases between. This CDR3 comprises 15 residues.

The chain has TRBV4-3 and TRBJ1-5; perhaps TRBD1 as D (5 bases). The source of this sequence is a human donor with alopecia areata. Sequences were derived from CD4+ T cells sorted from blood, sampled at week 4, from a patient treated with tofacitinib. The CDR3: CASSQDVGTHQPQHF. The CDR3 DNA sequence: TGCGCCAGCAGCCAAGATGTGGGGACGCATCAGCCCCAGCATTTT.